The clone carrying this T cell receptor (beta chain) appeared many times. Its antigen is as yet unknown. The record originates from a study of T-cell reconstitution after alpha-beta-depleted transplantation in children. The TCRbeta library was prepared with unique molecular identifiers. MiXCR, run by TCRdb on the PCR reads, gives a single entry per CDR3 protein. The sample lists over 450,000 distinct CDR3 sequences, roughly a tenth seen once, with approximately 2% in the top ten. General study points: Several hundred expanded graft clones reportedly gave rise to the alpha-beta T cells present about two months after transplant. Most T-cell counts and diversity one year after the transplant came from T cells that were newly produced.

The input for sequencing was PBMCs, taken before TCRalphabeta/CD19-depleted stem cell transplant. The sequence came from a child between 2 and 9 years old with inherited bone marrow failure, due to receive a stem cell transplant.

CDR3 protein: CASSFRSGRANTGELFF. The CDR3 nucleotides are TGTGCCAGCAGTTTCCGTAGCGGGAGGGCTAACACCGGGGAGCTGTTTTTT. The V gene is TRBV27, the J gene TRBJ2-2, with 11 bases fitting TRBD2. Germline V gene lookup returns CDR1 MNHEY and CDR2 SMNVEV (reference sequence). The CDR3 consists of 17 residues. The trim removed 3 bases at V and 2 bases at J, leaving 5 bases unmatched.